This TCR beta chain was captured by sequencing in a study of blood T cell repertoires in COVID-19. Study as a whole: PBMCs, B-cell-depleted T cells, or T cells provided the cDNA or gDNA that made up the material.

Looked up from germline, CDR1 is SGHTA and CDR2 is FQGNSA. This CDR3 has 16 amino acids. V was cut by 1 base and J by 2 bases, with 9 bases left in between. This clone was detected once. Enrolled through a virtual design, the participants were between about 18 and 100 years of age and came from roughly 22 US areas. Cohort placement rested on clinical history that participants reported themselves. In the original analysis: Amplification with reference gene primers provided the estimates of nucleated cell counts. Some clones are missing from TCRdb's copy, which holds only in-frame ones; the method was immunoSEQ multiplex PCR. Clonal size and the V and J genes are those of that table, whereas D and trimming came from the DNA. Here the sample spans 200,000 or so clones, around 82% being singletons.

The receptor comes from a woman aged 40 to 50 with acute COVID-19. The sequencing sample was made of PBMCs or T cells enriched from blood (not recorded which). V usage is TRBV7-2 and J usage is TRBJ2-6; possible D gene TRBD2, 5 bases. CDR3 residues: CASSLGGAAGANVLTF. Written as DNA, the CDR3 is TGTGCCAGCAGCTTAGGGGGAGCGGCTGGGGCCAACGTCCTGACTTTC.